A selection of T cell receptor beta chains follows, all from one sample in a study of cytomegalovirus exposure and HLA in healthy donors. Measured with immunoSEQ multiplex PCR; TCRdb has only the in-frame clones, and not every one. The table has more than 90,000 clones, roughly 66% seen once; the top ten hold about 2.2%. The sample consisted of PBMCs. These receptor sequences come from a woman in her thirties in good health and CMV-seronegative. CDR3s include the opening cysteine and the closing phenylalanine or tryptophan. The D gene is left open where the match is weak. Only part of the rows carry a size: once, few, many, or a class if the clone is expanded.

TRBV5-6	-	TRBJ1-5	TRBD1	CASSSRTGRLNQPQHF	TGTGCCAGCAGCTCGCGGACAGGGAGACTCAATCAGCCCCAGCATTTT
TRBV6-6	few	TRBJ2-1	-	CASIGFSYNEQFF	TGTGCCAGCATCGGTTTCTCCTACAATGAGCAGTTCTTC
TRBV19	-	TRBJ2-7	-	CASSIKRDWAYEQYF	TGTGCCAGTAGTATCAAGAGGGACTGGGCCTACGAGCAGTACTTC
TRBV28	-	TRBJ1-1	-	CASDKGVEAFF	TGTGCCAGCGACAAGGGGGTCGAAGCTTTCTTT
TRBV28	-	TRBJ1-1	TRBD1	CASSSPGQRNTEAFF	TGTGCCAGCAGTTCTCCGGGACAGCGGAACACTGAAGCTTTCTTT
TRBV19	-	TRBJ2-2	TRBD2	CASSRTSGSRTGELFF	TGTGCCAGTAGCCGGACTAGCGGGTCTAGGACCGGGGAGCTGTTTTTT
TRBV5-5	few	TRBJ2-7	TRBD2	CASSLSGTTSYEQYF	TGTGCCAGCAGCCTATCCGGGACTACCTCCTACGAGCAGTACTTC
TRBV7-6	-	TRBJ2-7	-	CASSLGAGRGGAGVTYEQYF	TGTGCCAGCAGCTTAGGCGCCGGCAGGGGAGGGGCGGGAGTCACCTACGAGCAGTACTTC
TRBV28	-	TRBJ2-5	-	CASRTYSGETQYF	TGTGCCAGCAGGACCTACTCGGGGGAGACCCAGTACTTC
TRBV20-1	-	TRBJ2-7	-	CSAAQGNEQYF	TGCAGTGCTGCACAGGGAAACGAGCAGTACTTC
TRBV5-8	-	TRBJ2-1	TRBD1	CASSLGRQGVGEQFF	TGTGCCAGCAGCTTGGGCCGACAGGGGGTTGGTGAGCAGTTCTTC
TRBV4-1	-	TRBJ2-1	-	CASRTRASSYNEQFF	TGCGCCAGCAGAACGAGAGCGAGCTCCTACAATGAGCAGTTCTTC
TRBV7-8	-	TRBJ2-7	TRBD2	CASSFGLASTYEQYF	TGTGCCAGCAGCTTCGGACTAGCTAGTACCTACGAGCAGTACTTC
TRBV10-3	-	TRBJ2-1	TRBD1	CASARDSDYNEQFF	TGTGCCAGCGCCCGGGACAGCGACTACAATGAGCAGTTCTTC
TRBV2	-	TRBJ2-2	TRBD1	CASNAGQVAPGELFF	TGTGCCAGCAATGCGGGACAGGTAGCCCCCGGGGAGCTGTTTTTT
TRBV5-6	-	TRBJ2-5	-	CASSLGAGETQYF	TGTGCCAGCAGCTTGGGGGCAGGGGAGACCCAGTACTTC
TRBV28	-	TRBJ2-3	TRBD2	CASSTALAVDTDTQYF	TGTGCCAGCAGTACTGCGCTAGCGGTTGACACAGATACGCAGTATTTT
TRBV29-1	-	TRBJ1-1	-	CSVGWGVGGRNTEAFF	TGCAGCGTTGGTTGGGGGGTCGGGGGAAGGAACACTGAAGCTTTCTTT
TRBV19	-	TRBJ1-2	-	CASSINAGYGYTF	TGTGCCAGTAGTATAAACGCAGGGTATGGCTACACCTTC
TRBV2	once	TRBJ2-7	-	CASSEVSSYEQYF	TGTGCCAGCAGTGAAGTCTCCTCCTACGAGCAGTACTTC
TRBV27	-	TRBJ2-5	TRBD2	CASSLRSGMQTQYF	TGTGCCAGCAGTTTACGCAGCGGGATGCAGACCCAGTACTTC
TRBV29-1	few	TRBJ2-1	TRBD2	CSVGALAGAEQFF	TGCAGCGTTGGGGCCCTAGCGGGAGCTGAGCAGTTCTTC
TRBV2	-	TRBJ2-2	-	CASTAESNTGELFF	TGTGCCAGCACGGCGGAATCGAACACCGGGGAGCTGTTTTTT
TRBV29-1	-	TRBJ2-7	-	CSGSKGGPYEQYF	TGCAGCGGGAGTAAGGGAGGTCCCTACGAGCAGTACTTC
TRBV7-9	-	TRBJ2-1	TRBD1	CASSFDRVNEQFF	TGTGCCAGCAGCTTCGACAGGGTAAATGAGCAGTTCTTC
TRBV2	-	TRBJ2-5	-	CASRMEETQYF	TGTGCCAGCCGGATGGAGGAGACCCAGTACTTC
TRBV11-1	once	TRBJ2-1	-	CASSPAQGSYNEQFF	TGTGCCAGCAGCCCAGCACAGGGCTCCTACAATGAGCAGTTCTTC
TRBV6-6	few	TRBJ2-7	TRBD2	CASEGLHYEQYF	TGTGCCAGCGAGGGACTACACTACGAGCAGTACTTC
TRBV10-3	few	TRBJ1-1	-	CAIKEQGLKNTEAFF	TGTGCCATCAAAGAGCAGGGGCTGAAAAACACTGAAGCTTTCTTT
TRBV4-1	-	TRBJ1-5	TRBD1	CASSQHTGGTNQPQHF	TGCGCCAGCAGCCAACATACAGGGGGCACCAATCAGCCCCAGCATTTT
TRBV5-1	-	TRBJ2-1	-	CASSLMGVAGLGYEQFF	TGCGCCAGCAGCTTGATGGGCGTGGCAGGGTTGGGATATGAGCAGTTCTTC
TRBV6-1	-	TRBJ2-5	TRBD1	CASRRQGPYGETQYF	TGTGCCAGCAGAAGACAGGGGCCCTATGGAGAGACCCAGTACTTC
TRBV7-6	-	TRBJ2-1	-	CASSFYAEENNEQFF	TGTGCCAGCAGCTTCTATGCTGAAGAGAACAATGAGCAGTTCTTC
TRBV7-2	-	TRBJ2-7	TRBD1	CASTSRTGSYEQYF	TGTGCCAGCACCTCGCGGACAGGGTCGTACGAGCAGTACTTC
TRBV2	-	TRBJ2-7	-	CASSEGRPAYEQYF	TGTGCCAGCAGTGAAGGCAGGCCAGCCTACGAGCAGTACTTC
TRBV7-7	-	TRBJ2-1	-	CASSRDLAGEQFF	TGTGCTAGCAGCCGAGATCTTGCGGGTGAGCAGTTCTTC
TRBV5-4	-	TRBJ2-1	-	CASSLYSGFGEQFF	TGTGCCAGCAGCTTGTATTCGGGGTTCGGTGAGCAGTTCTTC
TRBV6-4	-	TRBJ1-2	-	CASSDHQDRIDGYTF	TGTGCCAGCAGTGACCACCAGGACAGAATCGACGGCTACACCTTC
TRBV4-1	-	TRBJ2-1	TRBD2	CASSRTSGEAYNEQFF	TGCGCCAGCAGCCGAACTAGCGGCGAGGCCTACAATGAGCAGTTCTTC
TRBV11-3	few	TRBJ1-4	-	CASSTRTVEKLFF	TGTGCCAGCAGCACCCGGACAGTTGAAAAACTGTTTTTT
TRBV28	-	TRBJ1-2	-	CASSLSPRGGYTF	TGTGCCAGCAGTTTATCCCCCAGGGGTGGCTACACCTTC
TRBV7-2	-	TRBJ2-5	TRBD2	CASSGTRSGSGTQYF	TGTGCCAGCAGCGGGACGAGAAGCGGGAGCGGGACCCAGTACTTC
TRBV19	-	TRBJ1-4	TRBD1	CASSRMDRESEKLFF	TGTGCCAGTAGTAGAATGGACAGGGAAAGCGAAAAACTGTTTTTT
TRBV19	-	TRBJ1-5	-	CATAAGGRGAQHF	TGTGCCACCGCTGCCGGGGGGCGGGGGGCCCAGCATTTT
TRBV5-1	few	TRBJ2-1	-	CASSLGSKVYNEQFF	TGCGCCAGCAGCTTAGGTAGCAAGGTCTACAATGAGCAGTTCTTC
TRBV6-5	-	TRBJ1-1	TRBD1	CASSLQGTRTEAFF	TGTGCCAGCAGTTTACAGGGGACTCGCACTGAAGCTTTCTTT
TRBV20-1	-	TRBJ2-1	-	CSARDNEQFF	TGCAGTGCTCGGGACAATGAGCAGTTCTTC
TRBV28	-	TRBJ1-5	-	CASFGLGAPKLYSNQPQHF	TGTGCCAGCTTTGGCCTAGGAGCTCCAAAACTTTATAGCAATCAGCCCCAGCATTTT
TRBV2	-	TRBJ1-2	TRBD1	CASRWTGGFYGYTF	TGTGCCAGCAGATGGACAGGGGGGTTCTATGGCTACACCTTC
TRBV15	-	TRBJ2-3	TRBD2	CATSRYRAGGVADTQYF	TGTGCCACCAGCAGATACCGCGCGGGGGGAGTGGCAGATACGCAGTATTTT
TRBV27	-	TRBJ2-2	-	CASSLVATHTGELFF	TGTGCCAGCAGTTTAGTGGCCACCCACACCGGGGAGCTGTTTTTT
TRBV5-4	-	TRBJ2-5	TRBD1	CASSSRTGGWQETQYF	TGTGCCAGCAGTTCCCGGACAGGGGGCTGGCAAGAGACCCAGTACTTC
TRBV2	-	TRBJ2-3	-	CASNGGLSTDTQYF	TGTGCCAGCAACGGGGGTTTGTCCACAGATACGCAGTATTTT
TRBV2	-	TRBJ2-5	TRBD2	CASRGVAGGPQETQYF	TGTGCCAGCAGGGGCGTAGCGGGAGGGCCCCAAGAGACCCAGTACTTC
TRBV4-2	-	TRBJ2-7	-	CASSQELEVGHGPEQYF	TGTGCCAGCAGCCAAGAGTTGGAGGTAGGGCATGGGCCTGAGCAGTACTTC
TRBV5-4	few	TRBJ2-6	TRBD1	CASSSAGDRVGANVLTF	TGTGCCAGCAGCTCTGCGGGCGACAGGGTTGGGGCCAACGTCCTGACTTTC
TRBV7-8	once	TRBJ2-1	-	CASSLAGVSYNEQLF	TGTGCCAGCAGCTTAGCGGGAGTCTCCTACAATGAGCAGCTCTTC